The 26 T cell receptor beta chains below were found in one sample sequenced in a study of blood T cell repertoires in COVID-19. TCRdb keeps only in-frame clones here, not all; method: immunoSEQ multiplex PCR. The sample has about 270,000 clones, 88% seen once. The sequenced sample consisted of PBMCs or T cells enriched from blood (not recorded which). The receptor source for this set is a woman aged 45 to 65 who had recovered from COVID-19.

This clone turned up a few times. This chain joins TRBV7-2 and TRBJ2-2; 9 bases align to TRBD1. The CDR3 length is 16 residues. V shed 4 bases, J shed 6 bases, and the junction held 9 bases outside the gene matches. The germline V gene has CDR1 SGHTA and CDR2 FQGNSA. CDR3 amino acids: CASSSRDRVIAGELFF. The CDR3 DNA is TGTGCCAGCAGCTCCCGGGACAGGGTTATCGCCGGGGAGCTGTTTTTT.

This sequence joins TRBV5-1 and TRBJ2-1; TRBD2 matches at 13 bases. The CDR3 consists of 19 residues. Unmatched junction bases numbered 7, after V lost 0 bases and J lost 1 base. Germline CDR1 reads SGHRS; CDR2 reads YFSETQ. Here the CDR3 reads CASSLVGTSGKSSYNEQFF. The CDR3 DNA sequence: TGCGCCAGCAGCTTGGTCGGGACTAGCGGGAAGTCGTCCTACAATGAGCAGTTCTTC. The variable domain in full, with the rest retrieved from reference TRBV5-1 and TRBJ2-1, is KAGVTQTPRYLIKTRGQQVTLSCSPISGHRSVSWYQQTPGQGLQFLFEYFSETQRNKGNFPGRFSGRQFSNSRSEMNVSTLELGDSALYLCASSLVGTSGKSSYNEQFFGPGTRLTVL.

This sequence joins TRBV7-3 and TRBJ1-1; D might be TRBD1 (5 bases). The CDR3 is 15 residues long. V was pared by 5 bases and J by 2 bases, with 15 bases between. CDR1 is SGHTA, CDR2 FQGTGA, per germline. The CDR3 spells CASSPAGQTNTEAFF. DNA for the CDR3: TGTGCCAGCAGCCCTGCCGGACAAACTAACACTGAAGCTTTCTTT.

This rearrangement joins TRBV11-2 to TRBJ2-2; 7 nucleotides agree with TRBD2. The germline V gene has CDR1 SGHAT and CDR2 FQNNGV. The CDR3 spans 18 residues. Trimming cost V 2 bases and J 5 bases; bases outside gene matches: 14. As DNA, the CDR3 is TGTGCCAGCAGCTTATCCATGTTGTGGGAGGGACGTACCGGGGAGCTGTTTTTT. This codes for CASSLSMLWEGRTGELFF.

J is TRBJ1-2 and V is TRBV6-5, with D unclear. The V end lost 0 bases, the J end lost 7 bases, and 18 bases lay between the germline ends. Germline V gene sequence: CDR1 MNHEY, CDR2 SVGAGI. This CDR3 is 16 amino acids long. CDR3 protein: CASSYSRTGKEAGYTF. The CDR3 DNA reads as TGTGCCAGCAGTTACTCAAGGACGGGAAAGGAGGCTGGCTACACCTTC.

The chain carries TRBV7-9 and TRBJ2-2, with a weak D call TRBD2 (5 bases). Between the trimmed V and J ends, which lost 5 bases and 8 bases, there was a span of 12 bases. In germline, CDR1 is SEHNR, CDR2 FQNEAQ (reference sequence). The CDR3 runs 13 residues. The CDR3 protein is CASSRTSSGELFF. In DNA form, the CDR3 reads TGTGCCAGCAGCAGAACTAGTTCTGGGGAGCTGTTTTTT.

The chain carries TRBV27 and TRBJ2-1; 7 bases align to TRBD2. Per the germline V gene, CDR1 is MNHEY and CDR2 is SMNVEV (reference sequence). After removal of 5 bases from V and 3 bases from J, the junction contained 10 bases not matched to a gene. The CDR3 length is 16 residues. CDR3 nucleotides: TGTGCCAGCAGTAGGTTGGAGGGAGGGATCTACAATGAGCAGTTCTTC. Its protein is CASSRLEGGIYNEQFF.

The chain joins TRBV2 to TRBJ2-1; 14 bases align to TRBD2. Germline trimming cut 6 bases from V and 7 bases from J; bases unmatched to any gene: 11. CDR3 size: 17 residues. The germline V gene has CDR1 SNHLY and CDR2 FYNNEI. The CDR3 DNA reads as TGTGCCAGCAGGCCAGGACTAGCGGGGGGACCTGGTAATGAGCAGTTCTTC. This encodes CASRPGLAGGPGNEQFF.

V is TRBV18 and J is TRBJ2-7; D remains unclear. CDR3 length: 12 residues. V lost 3 bases to trimming and J lost 7 bases, with 10 bases between them. CDR1 and CDR2 (germline): KGHSH, LQKENI. In DNA, the CDR3 is TGTGCCAGCTCACCCGTGGCCAATGAGCAGTACTTC. Translating it yields CASSPVANEQYF.

The rearrangement joins TRBV27 to TRBJ2-1; 7 nucleotides align to TRBD1. This CDR3 has 17 amino acids. The ends lost 0 bases at V and 6 bases at J; junction bases unmatched: 11. The germline CDR1 and CDR2 sequences are MNHEY and SMNVEV (reference sequence). The CDR3 spells CASSLSGTVGLGNEQFF. Written as DNA, the CDR3 is TGTGCCAGCAGTTTATCGGGGACAGTAGGGCTCGGCAATGAGCAGTTCTTC.

The J gene is TRBJ2-2, the V gene TRBV28, with TRBD2 matching 7 bases. Germline CDR1 MDHEN, CDR2 SYDVKM. J lost 6 bases, V lost 3 bases, and 10 bases had no gene match. This CDR3 has 16 residues. The CDR3: CASSFGTTRGAGELFF. Written as DNA, the CDR3 is TGTGCCAGCAGTTTCGGGACGACTCGGGGGGCCGGGGAGCTGTTTTTT.

In nucleotides, the CDR3 is TGCGCCAGCAAGGGGAGGTCGGATGGCTACACCTTC. This translates into CASKGRSDGYTF. V and J are TRBV5-1 and TRBJ1-2; D is possibly TRBD1 (5 bases). Germline loops: CDR1 SGHRS, CDR2 YFSETQ. The V end was cut by 6 bases, the J end by 6 bases, with 12 bases between. The CDR3 has 12 amino acids.

The chain couples TRBV19 to TRBJ1-4, with unresolved D. In germline, CDR1 is LNHDA, CDR2 SQIVND (reference sequence). The CDR3 consists of 15 residues. Trimming shortened V by 3 bases and J by 9 bases, and 17 bases separated the two germline ends. The CDR3 loop reads CASSIKAAGLKKLFF. The CDR3 bases are TGTGCCAGTAGTATCAAGGCGGCGGGGTTAAAAAAACTGTTTTTT.

This clone was observed a single time. The chain joins TRBV7-8 to TRBJ1-1; a weak D match, TRBD1 (6 bases). Germline CDR1 SGHVS, CDR2 FQNEAQ. V lost 0 bases and J lost 3, with 11 bases in between. The CDR3 is 15 residues long. DNA of the CDR3: TGTGCCAGCAGCTTAGCCCAGGGGCGGCACACTGAAGCTTTCTTT. Residues: CASSLAQGRHTEAFF.

The gene calls are TRBV4-2 and TRBJ2-2; D is uncertain. This CDR3 comprises 15 residues. The V end lost 1 base, the J end lost 0 bases, and 6 bases lay between the germline ends. Germline CDR1 LGHNA, CDR2 YNFKEQ. In DNA, the CDR3 is TGTGCCAGCAGCCAAGGTCAGGCGAACACCGGGGAGCTGTTTTTT. It is translated as CASSQGQANTGELFF.

V and J are TRBV29-1 and TRBJ2-5, with 9 nucleotides matching TRBD1. The CDR3 has 13 amino acids. V gave up 7 bases and J gave up 6 bases; unmatched junction bases: 9. Germline V gene sequence: CDR1 SQVTM, CDR2 ANQGSEA. The CDR3 is CSAGTGNVKTQYF. CDR3 DNA sequence: TGCAGCGCCGGGACAGGGAATGTGAAGACCCAGTACTTC.

The chain uses TRBV5-1 and TRBJ2-3, with 13 bases lining up with TRBD2. Germline values: CDR1 SGHRS, CDR2 YFSETQ. This CDR3 has 16 amino acids. The V and J ends lost 4 bases and 2 bases, in that order; junction bases with no gene match: 4. CDR3 in amino acids: CASSLGTSGTTDTQYF. The CDR3 nucleotides are TGCGCCAGCAGCCTAGGGACTAGCGGGACCACAGATACGCAGTATTTT.

This sequence joins TRBV5-5 and TRBJ1-2; weak D call: TRBD1 (5 bases). CDR1 and CDR2 (germline): SGHKS, YYEKEE (reference sequence). The CDR3 extends over 15 amino acids. V lost 0 bases and J 5 bases, leaving 14 bases between the germline ends. CDR3: CASSLEGALGYGYTF. CDR3 nucleotide sequence: TGTGCCAGCAGCTTGGAAGGGGCCCTAGGGTATGGCTACACCTTC.

The chain is built from TRBV7-9 and TRBJ1-5, with D uncertain. Germline assignment: CDR1 SEHNR and CDR2 FQNEAQ (reference sequence). The CDR3 loop spans 17 amino acids. Trimming left V 7 bases short and J 0 bases short, with 19 bases between. The CDR3 region is CASTSNLLLDSNQPQHF. In nucleotides, the CDR3 is TGTGCCAGCACCTCGAACCTACTTCTTGATAGCAATCAGCCCCAGCATTTT.

CDR3 protein: CASSWTGPQETQYF. CDR3 in DNA: TGTGCCAGCAGTTGGACAGGGCCCCAAGAGACCCAGTACTTC. V is TRBV6-5 and J is TRBJ2-5, with 8 bases matching TRBD1. The CDR3 runs to 14 residues. V was pared by 4 bases and J by 1 base, with 2 bases of the junction left unmatched. Germline CDR1 and CDR2: MNHEY and SVGAGI.

The chain couples TRBV10-3 to TRBJ1-1; D perhaps matches TRBD1 (5 bases). Germline-derived CDR1 and CDR2 are ENHRY and SYGVKD. This CDR3 region has 15 residues. Trimming cost V 3 bases and J 1 base, with 12 bases left between them. Here the CDR3 reads CAISDPGRANTEAFF. The CDR3 bases are TGTGCCATCAGTGACCCAGGGAGGGCGAACACTGAAGCTTTCTTT.

As to this clone: Additional DNA sequences in this sample encode the identical CDR3. This chain joins TRBV7-9 and TRBJ1-1; D might be TRBD1 (5 bases). The CDR3 extends over 13 amino acids. The V gene's germline CDR1 is SEHNR and CDR2 FQNEAQ (reference sequence). V lost 2 bases and J lost 2, with 6 bases in between. The CDR3 spells CASSLQGNTEAFF. CDR3 bases: TGTGCCAGCAGCTTACAGGGAAACACTGAAGCTTTCTTT. Based on the CDR3 plus reference TRBV7-9 and TRBJ1-1, the full variable domain is DTGVSQNPRHKITKRGQNVTFRCDPISEHNRLYWYRQTLGQGPEFLTYFQNEAQLEKSRLLSDRFSAERPKGSFSTLEIQRTEQGDSAMYLCASSLQGNTEAFFGQGTRLTVV.

V gene TRBV7-2 combines with J gene TRBJ1-6; TRBD1 agrees at 7 bases. The CDR3 consists of 16 residues. Germline V gives CDR1 SGHTA, CDR2 FQGNSA. Trimming at V came to 5 bases and at J to 0 bases, leaving 4 bases not matched to a gene. The CDR3 coding sequence is TGTGCCAGCAGCAAACAGGGGAGCTCCTATAATTCACCCCTCCACTTT. It codes for CASSKQGSSYNSPLHF.

V usage is TRBV28 and J usage is TRBJ1-4; the D gene is possibly TRBD1 (5 bases). The germline gives CDR1 MDHEN, CDR2 SYDVKM. CDR3 size: 15 residues. V lost 4 bases and J lost 3, with 12 bases in between. The CDR3 spells CASSSGGRANEKLFF. The CDR3 DNA sequence: TGTGCCAGCAGTTCGGGGGGAAGGGCTAATGAAAAACTGTTTTTT.

This clone was found once. V and J are TRBV7-9 and TRBJ1-4; D is ambiguous. The V end was cut by 2 bases, the J end by 2 bases, with 15 bases between. Germline V lookup: CDR1 SEHNR, CDR2 FQNEAQ (reference sequence). CDR3 length: 17 residues. The DNA for the CDR3 is TGTGCCAGCAGCTTACACTCTGGCCCCGGGACTAATGAAAAACTGTTTTTT. This codes for CASSLHSGPGTNEKLFF. Filled out from reference TRBV7-9 and TRBJ1-4, the complete variable domain reads DTGVSQNPRHKITKRGQNVTFRCDPISEHNRLYWYRQTLGQGPEFLTYFQNEAQLEKSRLLSDRFSAERPKGSFSTLEIQRTEQGDSAMYLCASSLHSGPGTNEKLFFGSGTQLSVL.

The chain combines TRBV2 with TRBJ1-2; no clear D gene. In germline, CDR1 is SNHLY, CDR2 FYNNEI. This CDR3 has 14 residues. The V end was cut by 7 bases, the J end by 8 bases, with 20 bases between. Here the CDR3 DNA reads TGTGCCAGCAACCTGCCGGGAGGTGGAAGGGGCTACACCTTC. This translates into CASNLPGGGRGYTF.